These 9 T cell receptor beta chains were sequenced from one sample in a study of OX40 agonist ivuxolimab in advanced cancers. Only in-frame clones appear in the TCRdb table, and some are missing; sequencing was by immunoSEQ multiplex PCR. The top ten clones hold approximately 2% of a sample with some 22,000 clones, about 75% of them seen once. This material consisted of CD4+ or CD8+ T cells sorted from blood, taken in a trial of the OX40 agonist ivuxolimab. These receptors were collected from an adult with an advanced solid tumor such as melanoma, head and neck, liver or kidney cancer.

This clone turned up a few times. J is TRBJ1-4 and V is TRBV27, with TRBD1 as a possible D gene (5 bases). The CDR3 consists of 16 residues. The germline gives CDR1 MNHEY, CDR2 SMNVEV (reference sequence). Trimming took off 8 bases at V and 0 bases at J, with 16 bases between the two ends. CDR3 loop: CASSPPDSPTNEKLFF. CDR3 nucleotide sequence: TGTGCCAGCTCCCCCCCTGACAGCCCAACTAATGAAAAACTGTTTTTT.

In its sample, this clone was seen a few times. The gene calls are TRBV6-6 and TRBJ2-7; 9 bases align to TRBD1. Germline V gene sequence: CDR1 MNHNY, CDR2 SVGAGI (reference sequence). With V trimmed by 5 bases and J by 2 bases, 4 bases remained unmatched. There are 14 residues in the CDR3. DNA for the CDR3: TGTGCCAGCAGTGTACAGGGGGCACCCTACGAGCAGTACTTC. The encoded protein is CASSVQGAPYEQYF.

V is TRBV7-9 and J is TRBJ2-7; D gene uncertain. Germline V CDR1 and CDR2: SEHNR, FQNEAQ (reference sequence). The CDR3 consists of 14 residues. Trimming left V 2 bases short and J 5 bases short, with 13 bases between. CDR3 region: CASSLLRSQHEQYF. In nucleotides, the CDR3 is TGTGCCAGCAGCTTACTACGCAGCCAGCACGAGCAGTACTTC.

The rearrangement joins TRBV27 to TRBJ1-3, with 7 nucleotides matching TRBD1. Trimming removed 5 bases from V and 2 bases from J; junction bases left unmatched: 3. CDR1 MNHEY and CDR2 SMNVEV come from the germline V gene (reference sequence). The CDR3 loop spans 14 amino acids. The DNA for the CDR3 is TGTGCCAGCAGTCCCCAGGGGGCTGGAAACACCATATATTTT. It specifies CASSPQGAGNTIYF.

This clone was detected only a few times. The V gene is TRBV30, the J gene TRBJ2-5; 9 bases agree with TRBD1. Trimming cost V 2 bases and J 2 bases; bases outside gene matches: 6. Looked up from germline, CDR1 is GTSNPN and CDR2 is SVGIG (reference sequence). The CDR3 extends over 15 amino acids. CDR3 DNA: TGTGCCTGGAGTCCAACAGGGGGCTTACAAGAGACCCAGTACTTC. It translates to CAWSPTGGLQETQYF.

This sequence joins TRBV4-1 and TRBJ1-2; D remains unclear. From germline, CDR1 is MGHRA and CDR2 YSYEKL. Trimming removed 0 bases from V and 8 bases from J, with 10 bases in between. This CDR3 comprises 13 residues. The CDR3 sequence: CASSQDVRIGYTF. CDR3 sequence (DNA): TGCGCCAGCAGCCAAGATGTCAGGATAGGCTACACCTTC.

This rearrangement joins TRBV18 to TRBJ2-7, with 9 bases identical to TRBD1. The CDR3 length is 14 residues. The V segment lost 6 bases and the J segment 5 bases; nucleotides outside the gene matches: 8. Looked up from germline, CDR1 is KGHSH and CDR2 is LQKENI. The CDR3: CASSPGTGRNEQYF. The CDR3 DNA sequence: TGTGCCAGCTCCCCCGGGACAGGGAGGAACGAGCAGTACTTC.

CDR3 DNA sequence: TGTGCCAGCAGCGTCGCCGGGACAGGGGGGTACGAGCAGTACTTC. The encoded protein is CASSVAGTGGYEQYF. V usage is TRBV9 and J usage is TRBJ2-7; 11 bases map to TRBD1. Germline assignment: CDR1 SGDLS and CDR2 YYNGEE. The CDR3 contains 15 residues. The V and J ends lost 2 bases and 4 bases, in that order; junction bases with no gene match: 5.

This clone qualifies as medium-sized. This sequence joins TRBV5-5 and TRBJ1-1; tentative D call: TRBD1 (5 bases). The CDR3 consists of 15 residues. Trimming left V 4 bases short and J 6 bases short, with 19 bases between. Germline V CDR1 and CDR2: SGHKS, YYEKEE (reference sequence). The CDR3 DNA reads as TGTGCCAGCAGCCGTGAAGAAGGGGTGAGGGCTGAAGCTTTCTTT. Translated, it gives CASSREEGVRAEAFF.